The source of this T cell receptor beta chain is a study of blood T cell repertoires in COVID-19. From germline, CDR1 is SEHNR and CDR2 FQNEAQ (reference sequence). Germline trimming cut 3 bases from V and 3 bases from J; bases unmatched to any gene: 2. This CDR3 has 14 residues. The authors' processing: Estimation of nucleated cell counts was performed using reference gene primer amplification. Data came from immunoSEQ multiplex PCR; TCRdb stores just in-frame clones and leaves some out. Clone size and the V and J calls come from that table; the DNA yielded D and trimming. The sample has about 150,000 clones; approximately 84% are singletons.

This chain links TRBV7-9 with TRBJ1-1, with 9 bases that match TRBD1. The material sequenced was PBMCs or T cells enriched from blood (not recorded which). The source of this sequence is a woman aged 50 to 60 with acute COVID-19. The DNA for the CDR3 is TGTGCCAGCAGCTTCGGGACAGGGCACACTGAAGCTTTCTTT. Protein sequence: CASSFGTGHTEAFF.